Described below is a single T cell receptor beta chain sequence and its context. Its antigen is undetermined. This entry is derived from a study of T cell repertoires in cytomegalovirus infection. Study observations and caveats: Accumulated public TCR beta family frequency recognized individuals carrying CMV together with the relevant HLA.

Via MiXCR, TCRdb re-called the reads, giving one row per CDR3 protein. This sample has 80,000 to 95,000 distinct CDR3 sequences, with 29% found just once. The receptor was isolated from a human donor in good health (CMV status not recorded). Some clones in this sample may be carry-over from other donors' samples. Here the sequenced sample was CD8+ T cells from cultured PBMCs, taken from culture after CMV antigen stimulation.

The CDR3 coding sequence is TGTGCCAGCAAGCCCCTGGGGGGGGAAAAGAACACTGAAGCTTTCTTT. Its translation is CASKPLGGEKNTEAFF. J is TRBJ1-1 and V is TRBV2; D is possibly TRBD1 (5 bases). There are 16 residues in the CDR3. Germline V gene data show CDR1 as SNHLY and CDR2 as FYNNEI. V shed 7 bases and J shed 1 base, with 19 bases lying between them.